This TCR beta chain was recorded in a study of STAT5B mutations in CD4+ large granular lymphocyte leukemia. Points from the study as a whole: Approximately 25% of private leukemic clonotypes occurred rarely in other patients' non-leukemic repertoires.

V lost 0 bases, J lost 4 bases, and 6 bases lay in between. CDR1 and CDR2 (germline): MRHNA, SNTAGT. This CDR3 contains 14 residues. In regard to this clone: Its matching antigen is unknown.

TCRdb's table, derived via immunoSEQ multiplex PCR, lists solely in-frame clones and lacks some. The table lists fewer than 5,000 clones, over 70% of them singletons. Material for sequencing was PBMCs. This chain connects TRBV6-4 to TRBJ2-2; unclear D gene. The sequence derives from a man aged 55 to 70 with CD4+ T-cell large granular lymphocyte leukemia. CDR3 coding DNA: TGTGCCAGCAGTGACTCGAGTAGCACCGGGGAGCTGTTTTTT. This encodes CASSDSSSTGELFF.